This T cell receptor beta chain was found in a study of CD8+ T cells in alopecia areata. RNA was extracted and reverse transcribed into cDNA as the sequencing template. TCRdb keeps only in-frame clones here, not all; method: immunoSEQ multiplex PCR. The table records roughly 150,000 clones, 75% to 90% of them present only once. As part of sample collection, lesional scalp punch biopsies and peripheral blood were taken from alopecia areata patients. Cell sorting was applied to PBMCs, and CD4+ and CD8+ T cells were collected. CDR3 size: 18 residues. CDR1 is SNHLY and CDR2 is FYNNEI in the germline V gene. With 1 base removed from V and 0 bases from J, the gap between germline ends came to 16 bases.

The chain uses TRBV2 and TRBJ2-4; TRBD1 is a possible D gene (5 bases). The origin of this receptor is a human donor with alopecia areata. The sample consisted of CD8+ T cells sorted from blood, taken at week 0. CDR3 amino acids: CASSEVGRQSLAKNIQYF. The DNA for the CDR3 is TGTGCCAGCAGTGAAGTGGGGCGACAATCGCTAGCCAAAAACATTCAGTACTTC.